Here is one T cell receptor (beta chain) with its context. Germline loops: CDR1 SGHAT, CDR2 FQNNGV. The CDR3 length is 14 residues. Unmatched junction bases numbered 2, after V lost 4 bases and J lost 2 bases. Self-reported history from a screening survey and questionnaire set each donor's cohort. Donors in Cohort 3 who had recovered were those with two negative PCRs, healthcare professional clearance, or resolution of their symptoms. This sample stems from a study of blood T cell repertoires in COVID-19. Sequenced by immunoSEQ multiplex PCR; TCRdb stores in-frame clones only, minus some. The sample shows around 310,000 clones, 80% to 90% of them seen only once.

The sequencing input was PBMCs or T cells enriched from blood (not recorded which). The V gene is TRBV11-2, the J gene TRBJ2-7; 10 bases match TRBD1. This clonotype was obtained from a man aged 25-45 years who had recovered from COVID-19. CDR3 sequence (DNA): TGTGCCAGCAGCTCAGACAGGGGGCCCTACGAGCAGTACTTC. As protein: CASSSDRGPYEQYF.